Listed here are 28 T cell receptor beta chains from one sample, sequenced in a study of CD8+CD57+ T cells in acquired aplastic anemia. TCR beta VDJ and CDR3 profiling used genomic DNA as template. Each CDR3 protein is one row after TCRdb ran MiXCR on the reads. The sample carries 200,000 or so distinct CDR3 sequences, 64% recorded once. Sequencing input: sorted CD4+, CD8+, or CD8+CD57+ T cells (not recorded which) from PBMCs. The receptors were sampled from a human donor with severe aplastic anemia or a healthy control (not recorded which).

The gene calls are TRBV9 and TRBJ2-1, with D possibly matching TRBD2 (6 bases). This CDR3 has 13 residues. Trimming took off 1 base at V and 8 bases at J, with 10 bases between the two ends. CDR1 is SGDLS and CDR2 is YYNGEE in the germline V gene. The CDR3 DNA reads as TGTGCCAGCAGCGTAACAGGAGGGGATGAGCAGTTCTTC. The encoded protein is CASSVTGGDEQFF. The variable domain in full, with the rest retrieved from reference TRBV9 and TRBJ2-1, is DSGVTQTPKHLITATGQRVTLRCSPRSGDLSVYWYQQSLDQGLQFLIQYYNGEERAKGNILERFSAQQFPDLHSELNLSSLELGDSALYFCASSVTGGDEQFFGPGTRLTVL.

The J gene is TRBJ2-5, the V gene TRBV7-6; TRBD2 aligns across 14 bases. CDR3 length: 16 amino acids. Germline V lookup: CDR1 SGHVS, CDR2 FNYEAQ. Germline trimming cut 3 bases from V and 4 bases from J; bases unmatched to any gene: 4. The CDR3 bases are TGTGCCAGCAGCTTTCCGGGACTAGCGGGAGCAGAGACCCAGTACTTC. The encoded protein is CASSFPGLAGAETQYF.

This clonotype is a singleton in its sample. At one boundary the junction diverges from the germline segment, which might be a read error. The chain couples TRBV7-2 to TRBJ1-2; 9 positions agree with TRBD1. CDR1 and CDR2 (germline): SGHTA, FQGNSA. There are 14 residues in the CDR3. In DNA form, the CDR3 reads TGCGCCAGCGGTGCCCCGGGACAGGGTAAAGGCTACACCTTC. It codes for CASGAPGQGKGYTF.

The gene calls are TRBV19 and TRBJ1-1; no clear D. Trimming removed 8 bases from V and 0 bases from J, with 10 bases in between. CDR3 size: 13 residues. The germline gives CDR1 LNHDA, CDR2 SQIVND (reference sequence). The chain's CDR3 is CASSNSMNTEAFF. The CDR3 region has the DNA TGTGCCAGTTCAAACAGCATGAACACTGAAGCTTTCTTT. Drawing the rest from reference TRBV19 and TRBJ1-1, the complete variable domain is DGGITQSPKYLFRKEGQNVTLSCEQNLNHDAMYWYRQDPGQGLRLIYYSQIVNDFQKGDIAEGYSVSREKKESFPLTVTSAQKNPTAFYLCASSNSMNTEAFFGQGTRLTVV.

This CDR3 is CASRGTGPLYEQYF. The CDR3 coding sequence is TGTGCCAGCAGGGGGACAGGGCCTCTCTACGAGCAGTACTTC. The chain uses TRBV2 and TRBJ2-7, with 9 nucleotides matching TRBD1. The CDR3 runs 14 residues. Trimming cost V 6 bases and J 3 bases; bases outside gene matches: 6. Germline CDR1 and CDR2: SNHLY and FYNNEI.

This clonotype came up a few times. The chain uses TRBV7-3 and TRBJ2-2; TRBD1 agrees at 7 bases. CDR3 length: 14 amino acids. Trimming removed 5 bases from V and 2 bases from J; junction bases left unmatched: 2. Germline assignment: CDR1 SGHTA and CDR2 FQGTGA. CDR3 coding DNA: TGTGCCAGCAGCAGGGACAGTAACACCGGGGAGCTGTTTTTT. Translated: CASSRDSNTGELFF.

This sequence joins TRBV19 and TRBJ1-5, with a weak D call TRBD1 (5 bases). Germline CDR1 reads LNHDA; CDR2 reads SQIVND (reference sequence). V lost 6 bases and J lost 5, with 11 bases in between. CDR3 length: 13 residues. The CDR3 reads CASSQGNYQPQHF. CDR3 bases: TGTGCCAGTAGCCAGGGAAATTATCAGCCCCAGCATTTT. Variable domain in full (rest from reference TRBV19 and TRBJ1-5): DGGITQSPKYLFRKEGQNVTLSCEQNLNHDAMYWYRQDPGQGLRLIYYSQIVNDFQKGDIAEGYSVSREKKESFPLTVTSAQKNPTAFYLCASSQGNYQPQHFGDGTRLSIL.

The chain carries TRBV24-1 and TRBJ2-3; D ambiguous. CDR1 and CDR2 (germline): KGHDR, SFDVKD. Trimming took off 4 bases at V and 0 bases at J, with 7 bases between the two ends. This CDR3 is built from 14 residues. The CDR3 nucleotides read TGTGCCACCAGTGACCTCAAAAGCACAGATACGCAGTATTTT. It yields the protein CATSDLKSTDTQYF.

The rearrangement uses TRBV20-1 and TRBJ2-7, with D tentatively TRBD1 or TRBD2 (5 bases each). V lost 5 bases to trimming and J lost 0 bases, with 23 bases between them. Germline CDR1 is DFQATT and CDR2 is SNEGSKA (reference sequence). The CDR3 has 17 amino acids. CDR3 coding DNA: TGCAGTGCTCTAATTAGGGGAGTAGCGCGCTCCTCCTACGAGCAGTACTTC. Residues: CSALIRGVARSSYEQYF.

The V gene is TRBV19, the J gene TRBJ1-1, with unresolved D. The CDR3 loop spans 14 amino acids. Germline V CDR1 and CDR2: LNHDA, SQIVND (reference sequence). Deletions cut 5 bases from V and 0 bases from J, with 10 bases between. The CDR3, as DNA: TGTGCCAGTAGTTCCGTTGGGGTGAACACTGAAGCTTTCTTT. Its protein product is CASSSVGVNTEAFF.

This rearrangement joins TRBV19 to TRBJ2-7; TRBD1 is a possible D gene (5 bases). The V and J ends lost 8 bases and 0 bases respectively, with 17 bases between them. Germline lookup yields CDR1 LNHDA and CDR2 SQIVND (reference sequence). The CDR3 sequence is 15 residues long. CDR3 amino acids: CASSYQGRSSYEQYF. The CDR3 DNA is TGTGCCAGTTCCTATCAGGGCAGGAGCTCCTACGAGCAGTACTTC.

This rearrangement joins TRBV7-2 to TRBJ2-7, with 9 bases that match TRBD1. Germline lookup yields CDR1 SGHTA and CDR2 FQGNSA. CDR3 length equals 13 residues. The junction had 1 base not matched to a gene; V was cut back by 3 bases and J by 4 bases. The CDR3 nucleotides read TGTGCCAGCAGCTTTGGACAGGGGTACGAGCAGTACTTC. This translates into CASSFGQGYEQYF.

This clonotype was counted ten times or more. V is TRBV7-9 and J is TRBJ2-7, with D uncertain. The germline gives CDR1 SEHNR, CDR2 FQNEAQ (reference sequence). The V gene lost 5 bases and the J gene lost 8 bases, with 13 bases spanning the gap. This CDR3 comprises 12 residues. The CDR3 is CASSPLLVKQYF. The DNA of the CDR3 is TGTGCCAGCAGCCCTCTCCTCGTCAAGCAGTACTTC.

At least ten counts were recorded for this clonotype. V usage is TRBV19 and J usage is TRBJ2-7; 7 bases align to TRBD1. The CDR3 is 15 amino acids. Trimming removed 6 bases from V and 2 bases from J; junction bases left unmatched: 10. Per the germline V gene, CDR1 is LNHDA and CDR2 is SQIVND (reference sequence). CDR3: CASSPRTGTAYEQYF. The DNA for the CDR3 is TGTGCCAGTAGCCCGAGGACCGGGACAGCCTACGAGCAGTACTTC. Full variable domain (rest looked up from reference TRBV19 and TRBJ2-7): DGGITQSPKYLFRKEGQNVTLSCEQNLNHDAMYWYRQDPGQGLRLIYYSQIVNDFQKGDIAEGYSVSREKKESFPLTVTSAQKNPTAFYLCASSPRTGTAYEQYFGPGTRLTVT.

The chain uses TRBV15 and TRBJ1-6, with D uncertain. Germline values: CDR1 LNHNV, CDR2 YYDKDF (reference sequence). The V gene lost 0 bases and the J gene lost 7 bases, with 7 bases spanning the gap. CDR3 length: 14 residues. CDR3 amino acids: CATSRDPSNSPLHF. DNA of the CDR3: TGTGCCACCAGCAGAGATCCTAGCAATTCACCCCTCCACTTT.

The V and J genes are TRBV10-3 and TRBJ1-1, with unresolved D. Germline loops: CDR1 ENHRY, CDR2 SYGVKD. V lost 10 bases and J lost 1, with 13 bases in between. CDR3 size: 13 residues. This CDR3 is CANSRAQNTEAFF. As DNA, the CDR3 is TGTGCCAATAGTCGCGCGCAGAACACTGAAGCTTTCTTT.

In regard to this clonotype: One junction end does not reproduce the germline sequence, and a read error may be involved. The chain links TRBV5-8 to TRBJ2-5; the D is unclear. This CDR3 is built from 13 residues. Per the germline V gene, CDR1 is SGHTS and CDR2 is YDEGEE. The CDR3 DNA is TGTGCCAGCAGTATAGGGAAACAAGAGACCCATTACTTC. Protein: CASSIGKQETHYF.

This clonotype was detected many times. This sequence joins TRBV2 and TRBJ1-5; D is perhaps TRBD1 (5 bases). The CDR3 has 17 residues. CDR1 and CDR2 (germline): SNHLY, FYNNEI. V shed 5 bases and J shed 9 bases, with 26 bases lying between them. Written as DNA, the CDR3 is TGTGCCAGCAGTCCCAGGGACGTCCCGGGTGTAAGCTGGCCCCAGCATTTT. Its protein is CASSPRDVPGVSWPQHF.

The chain couples TRBV20-1 to TRBJ1-5, with 8 bases matching TRBD1. Germline CDR1 reads DFQATT; CDR2 reads SNEGSKA (reference sequence). The CDR3 covers 13 residues. Germline trimming cut 3 bases from V and 6 bases from J; bases unmatched to any gene: 4. CDR3 in DNA: TGCAGTGCTAGGGAAACAGGGGGTCAGCCCCAGCATTTT. Residues: CSARETGGQPQHF.

CDR3 DNA: TGTGCCATCAGTGATTTGGCAGCCGGGACTGAAGCTTTCTTT. Protein: CAISDLAAGTEAFF. J is TRBJ1-1 and V is TRBV10-3; D not certain. Trimming cost V 3 bases and J 5 bases, with 13 bases left between them. The CDR3 length is 14 residues. From germline, CDR1 is ENHRY and CDR2 SYGVKD.

To note about this clonotype: At one end the junction does not follow the germline gene, possibly because of a read error. In DNA, the CDR3 is TGTGCCAGTAGTAGCCGCGGGCCATTTGACAGGTGGACCTACGGGCAGTACTTC. The encoded protein is CASSSRGPFDRWTYGQYF. The chain joins TRBV19 to TRBJ2-7; D may be TRBD1 (6 bases). The CDR3 runs to 18 residues. Germline values: CDR1 LNHDA, CDR2 SQIVND (reference sequence).

CDR3 protein: CASSRRSAYEQYF. CDR3 nucleotide sequence: TGTGCCAGCAGTAGAAGATCGGCCTACGAGCAGTACTTC. This rearrangement joins TRBV12-3 or TRBV12-4 to TRBJ2-7; D gene ambiguous. Trimming stripped 5 bases from V and 2 bases from J, with 10 bases between. The CDR3 has 13 residues.

This clonotype has ten or more counts. For the CDR3, the DNA is TGTGCCAGCAGCTTGGGGGATGGGTACGAGCAGTACTTC. This sequence encodes CASSLGDGYEQYF. V is TRBV5-6 and J is TRBJ2-7; D not resolved. The CDR3 runs 13 residues. V dropped 0 bases and J dropped 4 bases, with 8 bases sitting between them. Germline lookup yields CDR1 SGHDT and CDR2 YYEEEE.

This clonotype was seen ten or more times. The V gene is TRBV27, the J gene TRBJ1-4, with no clear D. Trimming left V 4 bases short and J 8 bases short, with 11 bases between. This CDR3 spans 13 amino acids. Germline assignment: CDR1 MNHEY and CDR2 SMNVEV (reference sequence). CDR3 bases: TGTGCCAGCAGTTCCAACCTTGTGGAAAAACTGTTTTTT. This codes for CASSSNLVEKLFF.

The chain has TRBV20-1 and TRBJ1-2; D is uncertain. Germline V gives CDR1 DFQATT, CDR2 SNEGSKA (reference sequence). CDR3 length: 16 amino acids. V was cut by 6 bases and J by 6 bases, with 26 bases left in between. The CDR3 DNA reads as TGCAGTGCCAGCAGCCGGTTTATGGATAGACTAAATGGCTACACCTTC. Its protein product is CSASSRFMDRLNGYTF.

The rearrangement uses TRBV12-3 or TRBV12-4 and TRBJ2-2, with unresolved D. Trimming took 4 bases from V and 6 from J, leaving 9 bases between them. The CDR3 is 13 amino acids. CDR3 residues: CASSSPLPGELFF. The CDR3 bases are TGTGCCAGCAGTTCTCCTCTCCCCGGGGAGCTGTTTTTT.

The chain is built from TRBV4-1 and TRBJ1-2; 7 bases are a match to TRBD1. This CDR3 is built from 16 residues. Germline V lookup: CDR1 MGHRA, CDR2 YSYEKL. The junction had 8 bases not matched to a gene; V was cut back by 0 bases and J by 4 bases. Here the CDR3 DNA reads TGCGCCAGCAGCCAAGATCAGGGGGTGGAGGGCTATGGCTACACCTTC. Its protein product is CASSQDQGVEGYGYTF.

The chain links TRBV29-1 to TRBJ2-5; tentative D call: TRBD2 (6 bases). V lost 4 bases and J 5 bases, leaving 14 bases between the germline ends. The V gene's germline CDR1 is SQVTM and CDR2 ANQGSEA. The CDR3 is made up of 13 amino acids. The CDR3 bases are TGCAGCGTTGTACCTGCGGGGAGGGAGACCCAGTACTTC. Its protein product is CSVVPAGRETQYF. The entire variable domain, with the rest obtained from reference TRBV29-1 and TRBJ2-5, is as follows: SAVISQKPSRDICQRGTSLTIQCQVDSQVTMMFWYRQQPGQSLTLIATANQGSEATYESGFVIDKFPISRPNLTFSTLTVSNMSPEDSSIYLCSVVPAGRETQYFGPGTRLLVL.